These T cell receptor beta chains were read from a single sample in a study of T-cell reconstitution after alpha-beta-depleted transplantation in children. TCRdb itself ran the PCR reads through MiXCR, one entry per CDR3 protein. The table shows 200,000 to 300,000 distinct CDR3 sequences, with roughly a quarter occurring only once. Sample: PBMCs, mostly from graft donor cells, taken 360 days after TCRalphabeta/CD19-depleted stem cell transplant. The receptors derive from a female patient aged 2 to 10 who had a stem cell transplant for congenital amegakaryocytic thrombocytopenia, so the T cells may come from the graft donor. Both conserved end residues are part of each CDR3. The order of the fields is D gene, J gene, clone size, V gene, CDR3 DNA, CDR3 protein. D genes are given only for firm matches. Some rows mark clone size as missing; the rest say once, few, many or name a class of expanded clone.

.,TRBJ2-7,.,TRBV6-1,TGTGCCAGCAAAATTGGTAGCGGCTCCTACGAGCAGTACTTC,CASKIGSGSYEQYF
TRBD1,TRBJ2-3,few,TRBV10-1,TGCGCCAGCAGTGAGCAGGGGGCGACCTCAGATACGCAGTATTTT,CASSEQGATSDTQYF
.,TRBJ2-5,.,TRBV10-3,TGTTCCATCAGTGAGCAAGAGACCCAGTACTTC,CSISEQETQYF
.,TRBJ2-1,few,TRBV6-2/TRBV6-3,TGTGCCAGCAGTTACATGGCCCCCTACAATGAGCAGTTCTTC,CASSYMAPYNEQFF
.,TRBJ1-1,many,TRBV29-1,TGCAATTGGACAGAACCTAGGAACACTGAAGCTTTCTTT,CNWTEPRNTEAFF
TRBD2,TRBJ2-3,few,TRBV5-1,TGCGCCAGCAGCTGGAGACTAGCGGTCCCTTCTACCACAGATACGCAGTATTTT,CASSWRLAVPSTTDTQYF
TRBD2,TRBJ2-3,.,TRBV4-2,TGTGCCAGCAGCCAAGTTTCTAGCGGGACGGTAGATACGCAGTATTTT,CASSQVSSGTVDTQYF
TRBD2,TRBJ2-1,.,TRBV20-1,TGCAGTGCTAGGATTTTGACTAGCGGCAATGAGCAGTTCTTC,CSARILTSGNEQFF
.,TRBJ1-3,.,TRBV29-1,TGCAGCGTCGAGGTGAGGGCTGGAAACACCATATATTTT,CSVEVRAGNTIYF
.,TRBJ1-5,.,TRBV28,TGTGCCAGCAGCAGGGGAGGACAGCCCCAGCATTTT,CASSRGGQPQHF
TRBD2,TRBJ2-2,few,TRBV24-1,TGTGCCACCAGCAAGATAGCGGGAACGAACACCGGGGAGCTGTTTTTT,CATSKIAGTNTGELFF
.,TRBJ2-2,.,TRBV6-2/TRBV6-3,TGTGCCAGCAGTTTGATTGGTGGGGGGGCCGGCACCGGGGAGCTGTTTTTT,CASSLIGGGAGTGELFF
TRBD1,TRBJ1-2,few,TRBV5-1,TGCGCCAGCAGCACCGGGACAGAATATGGCTACACCTTC,CASSTGTEYGYTF
TRBD1,TRBJ2-2,few,TRBV7-3,TGTGCCAGCAGCTCGGCACAGGGGGCCGGGGAGCTGTTTTTT,CASSSAQGAGELFF
TRBD2,TRBJ2-5,.,TRBV4-3,TGCGCCAGCAGCCAAGACCCCGGACTAGCCCAAGCGGAGACCCAGTACTTC,CASSQDPGLAQAETQYF
.,TRBJ2-1,.,TRBV5-1,TGCGCCAGCCGCCTCGGACTTGATCGGGATGAGCAGTTCTTC,CASRLGLDRDEQFF
TRBD1,TRBJ2-7,.,TRBV10-3,TGTGCCATCAGTGACTCGACAGGGGGTCTTGACGAGCAGTACTTC,CAISDSTGGLDEQYF
.,TRBJ1-2,.,TRBV6-5,TGTGCCAGCAGTAACCCCAGGGAACCCTTC,CASSNPREPF
.,TRBJ2-1,.,TRBV28,TGTGCCAGCGCCTACCCCCTTTCACAGGGACCCTACAATGAGCAGTTCTTC,CASAYPLSQGPYNEQFF
.,TRBJ2-2,.,TRBV6-5,TGTGCCAGCAGTTACCTCCCAGGCACCGGGGAGCTGTTTTTT,CASSYLPGTGELFF
.,TRBJ1-4,many,TRBV7-8,TGTGCCAGCAGCTTAGTACGGGGTGAACTGTTTTTT,CASSLVRGELFF
TRBD1,TRBJ2-3,.,TRBV19,TGTGCCAGTAGTAGCTTTGGGACAGGGGACGGAGATACGCAGTATTTT,CASSSFGTGDGDTQYF
TRBD1,TRBJ1-1,few,TRBV7-9,TGTGCCAGCACCTCCCGGGACAGCATGAACACTGAAGCTTTCTTT,CASTSRDSMNTEAFF
.,TRBJ1-5,many,TRBV4-1,TGCGCCAGCAGCCAAGTACAGGGTCCCGGTTGGCCCCAGCATTTT,CASSQVQGPGWPQHF
TRBD2,TRBJ2-7,.,TRBV2,TGTGCCAGCAGCCTAATAATTGGGCGGGGGGGCGAGTCCTACGAGCAGTACTTC,CASSLIIGRGGESYEQYF
TRBD1,TRBJ2-3,few,TRBV20-1,TGCAGTGCTAGCCCCAGGGGGCGCAGCACAGATACGCAGTATTTT,CSASPRGRSTDTQYF
.,TRBJ2-1,.,TRBV24-1,TGTGCCACCAGTGATTTGTACAGGAATGAGCAGTTCTTC,CATSDLYRNEQFF
TRBD1,TRBJ1-1,.,TRBV5-1,TGCGCCAGCAGCATGGTCCCCCAGGGGGCGGATCTGAACACTGAAGCTTTCTTT,CASSMVPQGADLNTEAFF
TRBD1,TRBJ2-1,.,TRBV11-1,TGTGCCAGCAGCTTAGTTTTGCGGCGACAGGGAGTCGATGAGCAGTTCTTC,CASSLVLRRQGVDEQFF
TRBD1,TRBJ2-1,.,TRBV7-9,TGTGCCAGCAGCTCGACCAGGGGGACCTTCTCCTACAATGAGCAGTTCTTC,CASSSTRGTFSYNEQFF
.,TRBJ2-3,few,TRBV20-1,TGCAGTGGTACAGACAGTATTAGCCAGTATTTT,CSGTDSISQYF
.,TRBJ2-1,.,TRBV12-3/TRBV12-4,TGTGCCAGCAGTTTTTTCCCAAGTGGCTACAATGAGCAGTTCTTC,CASSFFPSGYNEQFF